A selection of T cell receptor beta chains follows, all from one sample in a study of blood T cell repertoires in COVID-19. Generated by immunoSEQ multiplex PCR, the TCRdb table keeps only in-frame clones and is missing some. The table includes 150,000 or so clones, over 75% detected once. Sequencing was performed on PBMCs or T cells enriched from blood (not recorded which). Every receptor here comes from a woman between 25 and 40 years old with acute COVID-19. Both conserved end residues are part of each CDR3. Each record gives: clone size, D gene, V gene, J gene, CDR3 protein, CDR3 DNA. D genes are given only for firm matches. Size tells how often a clone was seen (once, few, many) or the class of an expanded clone, and some rows leave it out.

clone_size: .
d_call: TRBD2
v_call: TRBV3-1/TRBV3-2
j_call: TRBJ2-3
cdr3_aa: CASSQATSPDTQYF
cdr3_nt: TGTGCCAGCAGCCAAGCGACTAGCCCAGATACGCAGTATTTT

clone_size: .
d_call: .
v_call: TRBV28
j_call: TRBJ2-1
cdr3_aa: CASSFSFSGVGEQFF
cdr3_nt: TGTGCCAGCAGTTTCTCATTTTCGGGAGTCGGTGAGCAGTTCTTC

clone_size: .
d_call: TRBD1
v_call: TRBV5-6
j_call: TRBJ2-5
cdr3_aa: CASSKTGEWQETQYF
cdr3_nt: TGTGCCAGCAGCAAGACAGGGGAGTGGCAAGAGACCCAGTACTTC

clone_size: .
d_call: .
v_call: TRBV5-1
j_call: TRBJ2-5
cdr3_aa: CASSLQLAQETQYF
cdr3_nt: TGCGCCAGCAGCTTGCAACTAGCACAAGAGACCCAGTACTTC

clone_size: .
d_call: TRBD1
v_call: TRBV30
j_call: TRBJ2-2
cdr3_aa: CAWSVKQGRGELFF
cdr3_nt: TGTGCCTGGAGTGTTAAACAGGGGCGCGGGGAGCTGTTTTTT

clone_size: .
d_call: .
v_call: TRBV18
j_call: TRBJ2-1
cdr3_aa: CASSPSQGSGNEQFF
cdr3_nt: TGTGCCAGCTCACCATCACAGGGTTCCGGGAATGAGCAGTTCTTC

clone_size: .
d_call: TRBD2
v_call: TRBV28
j_call: TRBJ2-3
cdr3_aa: CASGGDVDTQYF
cdr3_nt: TGTGCTAGCGGGGGGGACGTGGATACGCAGTATTTT

clone_size: .
d_call: .
v_call: TRBV7-9
j_call: TRBJ1-3
cdr3_aa: CASSPSFSFGGNTIYF
cdr3_nt: TGTGCCAGCAGCCCCTCCTTCTCCTTCGGGGGAAACACCATATATTTT

clone_size: .
d_call: .
v_call: TRBV6-5
j_call: TRBJ1-5
cdr3_aa: CASSYGGDSNQPQHF
cdr3_nt: TGTGCCAGCAGTTACGGGGGCGATAGCAATCAGCCCCAGCATTTT

clone_size: once
d_call: TRBD2
v_call: TRBV6-4
j_call: TRBJ2-1
cdr3_aa: CASSDYAGVSYNEQFF
cdr3_nt: TGTGCCAGCAGTGACTACGCGGGGGTCTCCTACAATGAGCAGTTCTTC

clone_size: .
d_call: TRBD1
v_call: TRBV9
j_call: TRBJ2-3
cdr3_aa: CASSAGTGTDTQYF
cdr3_nt: TGTGCCAGCAGCGCCGGGACAGGGACAGATACGCAGTATTTT

clone_size: once
d_call: TRBD1
v_call: TRBV27
j_call: TRBJ1-2
cdr3_aa: CASSLTGGGSYGYTF
cdr3_nt: TGTGCCAGCAGTTTAACAGGGGGCGGTAGCTATGGCTACACCTTC

clone_size: once
d_call: .
v_call: TRBV6-5
j_call: TRBJ1-3
cdr3_aa: CASSYGFSGNTIYF
cdr3_nt: TGTGCCAGCAGTTACGGCTTTTCTGGAAACACCATATATTTT

clone_size: .
d_call: TRBD1
v_call: TRBV24-1
j_call: TRBJ1-2
cdr3_aa: CATSAPDRGDGYTF
cdr3_nt: TGTGCCACCAGTGCTCCCGACAGGGGGGATGGCTACACCTTC

clone_size: .
d_call: TRBD1
v_call: TRBV5-1
j_call: TRBJ1-1
cdr3_aa: CASSSGTGDTEAFF
cdr3_nt: TGCGCCAGCAGTTCCGGGACAGGGGACACTGAAGCTTTCTTT

clone_size: .
d_call: TRBD1
v_call: TRBV5-1
j_call: TRBJ1-1
cdr3_aa: CASSLGGVNTEAFF
cdr3_nt: TGCGCCAGCAGCTTAGGGGGCGTGAACACTGAAGCTTTCTTT

clone_size: .
d_call: .
v_call: TRBV7-6
j_call: TRBJ2-1
cdr3_aa: CASSLAGQYNEQFF
cdr3_nt: TGTGCCAGCAGCTTAGCTGGGCAGTACAATGAGCAGTTCTTC

clone_size: .
d_call: TRBD1
v_call: TRBV27
j_call: TRBJ1-2
cdr3_aa: CASSLSNRGPQGGYTF
cdr3_nt: TGTGCCAGCAGTTTATCAAACAGGGGGCCTCAAGGTGGCTACACCTTC

clone_size: .
d_call: .
v_call: TRBV6-5
j_call: TRBJ2-2
cdr3_aa: CASSYRTVISGELFF
cdr3_nt: TGTGCCAGCAGTTATCGGACAGTAATATCCGGGGAGCTGTTTTTT

clone_size: .
d_call: .
v_call: TRBV28
j_call: TRBJ2-7
cdr3_aa: CASSLLDREGGEQYF
cdr3_nt: TGTGCCAGCAGTCTCCTGGATAGGGAGGGGGGCGAGCAGTACTTC

clone_size: .
d_call: .
v_call: TRBV18
j_call: TRBJ1-6
cdr3_aa: CASSPKSLGPDSPLHF
cdr3_nt: TGTGCCAGCTCACCAAAATCCCTGGGGCCTGATTCACCCCTCCACTTT

clone_size: .
d_call: TRBD2
v_call: TRBV5-4
j_call: TRBJ2-2
cdr3_aa: CASRSGLAVTGELFF
cdr3_nt: TGTGCCAGCAGGTCGGGACTAGCGGTCACCGGGGAGCTGTTTTTT

clone_size: .
d_call: TRBD1
v_call: TRBV6-2/TRBV6-3
j_call: TRBJ2-7
cdr3_aa: CASSDPGQGGYEQYF
cdr3_nt: TGTGCCAGCAGTGACCCGGGACAGGGTGGTTACGAGCAGTACTTC

clone_size: .
d_call: TRBD1
v_call: TRBV30
j_call: TRBJ1-2
cdr3_aa: CAWYGQGVGYGYTF
cdr3_nt: TGTGCCTGGTACGGACAGGGGGTGGGCTATGGCTACACCTTC

clone_size: once
d_call: .
v_call: TRBV3-1/TRBV3-2
j_call: TRBJ2-5
cdr3_aa: CASSRRTPPFKKGNVETQYF
cdr3_nt: TGTGCCAGCAGCCGAAGAACTCCGCCGTTTAAAAAGGGGAATGTAGAGACCCAGTACTTC

clone_size: .
d_call: TRBD2
v_call: TRBV7-9
j_call: TRBJ2-1
cdr3_aa: CASSSTLGLAGGEQFF
cdr3_nt: TGTGCCAGCAGCTCCACCTTGGGACTAGCGGGAGGGGAGCAGTTCTTC

clone_size: once
d_call: .
v_call: TRBV5-1
j_call: TRBJ1-1
cdr3_aa: CASSTQGNTEAFF
cdr3_nt: TGCGCCAGCAGCACACAGGGGAACACTGAAGCTTTCTTT

clone_size: .
d_call: .
v_call: TRBV29-1
j_call: TRBJ2-1
cdr3_aa: CSVFPGDDNEQFF
cdr3_nt: TGCAGCGTTTTTCCGGGGGACGACAATGAGCAGTTCTTC

clone_size: .
d_call: TRBD2
v_call: TRBV3-1/TRBV3-2
j_call: TRBJ2-3
cdr3_aa: CASSLIRGGWADTQYF
cdr3_nt: TGTGCCAGCAGCCTTATCCGGGGGGGTTGGGCAGATACGCAGTATTTT

clone_size: .
d_call: TRBD1
v_call: TRBV30
j_call: TRBJ1-1
cdr3_aa: CAWSLRDRGLMNTEAFF
cdr3_nt: TGTGCCTGGAGTCTCCGGGACAGGGGTTTGATGAACACTGAAGCTTTCTTT

clone_size: once
d_call: .
v_call: TRBV4-2
j_call: TRBJ2-2
cdr3_aa: CASSPVARGGELFF
cdr3_nt: TGTGCCAGCAGTCCGGTTGCTAGGGGCGGGGAGCTGTTTTTT

clone_size: .
d_call: TRBD2
v_call: TRBV7-9
j_call: TRBJ2-5
cdr3_aa: CASSSGLAETQYF
cdr3_nt: TGTGCCAGCAGCTCGGGACTAGCAGAGACCCAGTACTTC

clone_size: .
d_call: .
v_call: TRBV19
j_call: TRBJ2-1
cdr3_aa: CASSSRWESYNEQFF
cdr3_nt: TGTGCCAGTAGTAGCAGGTGGGAGTCCTACAATGAGCAGTTCTTC

clone_size: few
d_call: TRBD2
v_call: TRBV7-2
j_call: TRBJ2-3
cdr3_aa: CASSLEAGGNTDTQYF
cdr3_nt: TGTGCCAGCAGCTTAGAAGCGGGAGGGAACACAGATACGCAGTATTTT

clone_size: .
d_call: TRBD1
v_call: TRBV5-1
j_call: TRBJ2-7
cdr3_aa: CASSWTGAHEQYF
cdr3_nt: TGCGCCAGCAGCTGGACAGGGGCACACGAGCAGTACTTC

clone_size: few
d_call: TRBD2
v_call: TRBV7-9
j_call: TRBJ2-1
cdr3_aa: CASSLRPGGSQNEQFF
cdr3_nt: TGTGCCAGCAGCTTACGGCCGGGCGGGAGCCAAAATGAGCAGTTCTTC

clone_size: .
d_call: .
v_call: TRBV9
j_call: TRBJ1-1
cdr3_aa: CASSVATQMNTEAFF
cdr3_nt: TGTGCCAGCAGCGTAGCTACACAGATGAACACTGAAGCTTTCTTT

clone_size: .
d_call: TRBD1
v_call: TRBV18
j_call: TRBJ1-1
cdr3_aa: CASSPIQGIHTEAFF
cdr3_nt: TGTGCCAGCTCACCAATACAGGGGATCCACACTGAAGCTTTCTTT

clone_size: .
d_call: .
v_call: TRBV19
j_call: TRBJ1-1
cdr3_aa: CASSYGRENTEAFF
cdr3_nt: TGTGCCAGTAGTTACGGACGGGAGAACACTGAAGCTTTCTTT

clone_size: .
d_call: TRBD2
v_call: TRBV4-1
j_call: TRBJ2-3
cdr3_aa: CASSQGGGAADTQYF
cdr3_nt: TGCGCCAGCAGCCAAGGCGGGGGGGCCGCAGATACGCAGTATTTT

clone_size: .
d_call: TRBD1
v_call: TRBV28
j_call: TRBJ1-2
cdr3_aa: CASRRTGAGYGYTF
cdr3_nt: TGTGCCAGTCGAAGAACAGGGGCTGGCTATGGCTACACCTTC

clone_size: .
d_call: TRBD1
v_call: TRBV6-6
j_call: TRBJ1-2
cdr3_aa: CASMTGGNYGYTF
cdr3_nt: TGTGCCAGCATGACAGGGGGCAACTATGGCTACACCTTC

clone_size: .
d_call: TRBD1
v_call: TRBV24-1
j_call: TRBJ2-2
cdr3_aa: CATSNRGGDTGELFF
cdr3_nt: TGTGCCACCTCCAACAGGGGTGGGGACACCGGGGAGCTGTTTTTT

clone_size: .
d_call: TRBD2
v_call: TRBV28
j_call: TRBJ2-1
cdr3_aa: CASSLWRASGYFDEQFF
cdr3_nt: TGTGCCAGCAGTTTATGGAGGGCTAGCGGATACTTCGATGAGCAGTTCTTC

clone_size: .
d_call: .
v_call: TRBV7-8
j_call: TRBJ1-1
cdr3_aa: CASSLVAKNTEAFF
cdr3_nt: TGTGCCAGCAGCTTAGTAGCCAAGAACACTGAAGCTTTCTTT

clone_size: .
d_call: .
v_call: TRBV12-3/TRBV12-4
j_call: TRBJ2-1
cdr3_aa: CASSFQGTEQFF
cdr3_nt: TGTGCCAGCAGTTTCCAAGGGACAGAGCAGTTCTTC

clone_size: .
d_call: TRBD1
v_call: TRBV6-5
j_call: TRBJ1-5
cdr3_aa: CASRRQGADNQPQHF
cdr3_nt: TGTGCCAGCAGGCGACAGGGGGCAGACAATCAGCCCCAGCATTTT

clone_size: .
d_call: .
v_call: TRBV28
j_call: TRBJ1-1
cdr3_aa: CASSFGAGTEAFF
cdr3_nt: TGTGCCAGCAGTTTTGGAGCGGGCACTGAAGCTTTCTTT

clone_size: .
d_call: .
v_call: TRBV28
j_call: TRBJ2-7
cdr3_aa: CASSSSGSPNVYEQYF
cdr3_nt: TGTGCCAGCAGTTCCTCAGGGTCCCCTAATGTCTACGAGCAGTACTTC

clone_size: .
d_call: TRBD2
v_call: TRBV27
j_call: TRBJ2-7
cdr3_aa: CASTPGGSRVDEQYF
cdr3_nt: TGTGCCAGCACTCCCGGGGGGAGCAGGGTGGACGAGCAGTACTTC

clone_size: .
d_call: TRBD2
v_call: TRBV5-1
j_call: TRBJ2-1
cdr3_aa: CASSSLAGVTNEQFF
cdr3_nt: TGCGCCAGCAGCTCTCTAGCGGGAGTAACGAATGAGCAGTTCTTC

clone_size: .
d_call: TRBD2
v_call: TRBV24-1
j_call: TRBJ2-3
cdr3_aa: CATSDSASGLTDTQYF
cdr3_nt: TGTGCCACCAGTGATTCGGCTAGCGGCCTCACAGATACGCAGTATTTT

clone_size: .
d_call: TRBD1
v_call: TRBV11-2
j_call: TRBJ2-3
cdr3_aa: CASSWVGTDRLTDTQYF
cdr3_nt: TGTGCCAGCAGCTGGGTAGGGACAGACCGACTCACAGATACGCAGTATTTT

clone_size: few
d_call: TRBD2
v_call: TRBV7-2
j_call: TRBJ2-7
cdr3_aa: CASSPEGTSGNRQYF
cdr3_nt: TGTGCCAGCAGCCCCGAGGGGACTAGCGGGAATAGACAGTACTTC

clone_size: .
d_call: .
v_call: TRBV6-2/TRBV6-3
j_call: TRBJ2-2
cdr3_aa: CASSYSEYSEADTGELFF
cdr3_nt: TGTGCCAGCAGTTACTCAGAGTATTCGGAAGCGGACACCGGGGAGCTGTTTTTT